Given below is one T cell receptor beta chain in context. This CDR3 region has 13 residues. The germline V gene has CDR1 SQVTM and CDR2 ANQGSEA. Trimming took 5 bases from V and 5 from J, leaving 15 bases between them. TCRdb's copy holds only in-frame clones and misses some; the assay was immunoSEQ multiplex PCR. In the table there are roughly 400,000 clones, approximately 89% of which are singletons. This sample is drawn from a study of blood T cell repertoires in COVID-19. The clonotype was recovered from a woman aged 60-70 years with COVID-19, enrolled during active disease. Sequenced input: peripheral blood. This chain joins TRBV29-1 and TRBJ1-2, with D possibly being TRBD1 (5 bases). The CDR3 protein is CSVQGRDRYGYTF. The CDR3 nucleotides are TGCAGCGTTCAGGGCAGGGATCGGTATGGCTACACCTTC.